This T cell receptor beta chain comes out of a study of kidney transplant recipient with SARS-CoV-2 infection. Each CDR3 protein is one row after TCRdb ran MiXCR on the reads. The sample records under 250,000 distinct CDR3 sequences, around 30% being singletons. Trimming at V came to 5 bases and at J to 3 bases, leaving 6 bases not matched to a gene. This CDR3 comprises 15 residues. This clonotype was seen many times. Sample: a blood sample, taken at baseline and between days 110 and 120 from a kidney transplant recipient. The genes are TRBV12-3 or TRBV12-4 and TRBJ2-3, with 9 bases lining up with TRBD1. The receptor was derived from a male patient between 25 and 39 years old who had COVID-19 and was a kidney transplant recipient. Some T cells may be provided by the graft donor. The CDR3 DNA is TGTGCCAGCAGTCCAAGGGACAGGGTGACAGATACGCAGTATTTT. Residues: CASSPRDRVTDTQYF.